This T cell receptor (beta chain) came from a study of PD-1 blockade in classical Hodgkin lymphoma. This clone was counted once. Its cognate antigen is unknown. Study conclusions and caveats: When set against healthy donors, newly diagnosed patients were reported to show lower baseline TCR diversity. The study found complete responders had baseline diversity similar to newly diagnosed patients.

Noted time point: cycle 4 day 1 (C4D1), after 5 to 7 weeks of nivolumab. Each patient's relapse followed autologous stem cell transplantation, and brentuximab vedotin exposure varied. V trimming: 3 bases; J trimming: 8 bases; junction bases outside the gene matches: 20. Germline CDR1 reads GTSNPN; CDR2 reads SVGIG (reference sequence). The length of the CDR3 is 18 residues. Method: immunoSEQ multiplex PCR; TCRdb's copy keeps in-frame clones and lacks some. This sample has tens of thousands of clones, with 90% found just once. The sample in question was peripheral blood mononuclear cells (PBMCs), obtained before the fourth cycle of nivolumab. The V call is TRBV30, the J call TRBJ1-4, with 8 bases matching TRBD1. This clonotype originated in a human donor with classical Hodgkin lymphoma. CDR3 residues: CAWSRGRGTGSIREKLFF. The CDR3 nucleotides read TGTGCCTGGAGCCGAGGAAGGGGGACAGGTAGTATAAGGGAAAAACTGTTTTTT.